These 28 T cell receptor beta chains were all obtained from the same sample, sequenced in a study of blood T cells in healthy people across ages (dated by TCRdb to 2013 to 2016). The library relied on 5' RACE. The data were produced on an Illumina HiSeq 2500. A second PCR of about 6 to 11 cycles was performed with a sample-barcoded 5' primer and a J-beta primer mix. The public reads were run again by TCRdb, first through fastp at Q25 and then through MiXCR, and only productive beta chains were kept. CDR3 protein sequences are deduplicated, and each keeps its most common genes and DNA. The sample records 1.5 million to 2 million distinct CDR3 sequences, approximately 32% of which are singletons. About 10% of the sample is taken by the ten largest. Material: blood. These receptors were obtained from a woman in her twenties or thirties in good health.

This clonotype came up a few times. V is TRBV7-2 and J is TRBJ1-4; weak D call: TRBD1 (6 bases). The germline V and J ends were trimmed by 2 bases and 8 bases, with 18 bases remaining between them. CDR3 length: 16 amino acids. CDR1 is SGHTA and CDR2 is FQGNSA in the germline V gene. The chain's CDR3 is CASSLIEAHRDEKLFF. CDR3 DNA: TGTGCCAGCAGCTTAATTGAGGCCCACAGGGACGAAAAACTGTTTTTT.

This clonotype occurred a few times. The CDR3 region is CSVTDYGYTF. Written as DNA, the CDR3 is TGCAGCGTGACAGATTATGGCTACACCTTC. The chain employs TRBV29-1 and TRBJ1-2; tentative D call: TRBD1 (5 bases). V was cut by 6 bases and J by 5 bases, with 7 bases left in between. CDR1 is SQVTM, CDR2 ANQGSEA, per germline. The CDR3 runs 10 residues.

This clonotype is a singleton in its sample. V is TRBV4-1 and J is TRBJ1-5, with 7 bases matching TRBD1. Germline CDR1 reads MGHRA; CDR2 reads YSYEKL. The CDR3 has 20 residues. Losses at the gene ends were 1 base for V and 6 bases for J; bases not matched to a gene: 21. The CDR3 protein is CASSQGRGMEDRLLLQPQHF. CDR3 nucleotide sequence: TGCGCCAGCAGCCAAGGAAGGGGAATGGAGGACAGGTTATTACTTCAGCCCCAGCATTTT.

The J gene is TRBJ2-3, the V gene TRBV2, with TRBD2 identical over 13 bases. The CDR3 runs 15 residues. Germline-derived CDR1 and CDR2 are SNHLY and FYNNEI. V was clipped by 5 bases and J by 9 bases; unmatched bases: 8. This CDR3 reads CASSRTSGGHGTQYF. The CDR3 nucleotides are TGTGCCAGCAGTCGGACTAGCGGGGGCCATGGAACGCAGTATTTT.

V usage is TRBV5-1 and J usage is TRBJ2-3; D not resolved. CDR3 size: 15 residues. V was cut by 3 bases and J by 2 bases, with 13 bases left in between. Per the germline V gene, CDR1 is SGHRS and CDR2 is YFSETQ. Here the CDR3 reads CASSSTTRYTDTQYF. The CDR3 DNA reads TGCGCCAGCAGCTCAACGACGAGGTACACAGATACGCAGTATTTT.

The chain uses TRBV15 and TRBJ2-1; D not certain. Germline loops: CDR1 LNHNV, CDR2 YYDKDF (reference sequence). Trimming cost V 0 bases and J 10 bases, with 10 bases left between them. The CDR3 sequence is 13 residues long. The CDR3 loop is CATSRDEKGEQFF. The CDR3 DNA reads TGTGCCACCAGCAGAGATGAGAAGGGAGAGCAGTTCTTC.

The chain recombines TRBV5-1 with TRBJ1-2; D not certain. Trimming pared 4 bases from V and 4 bases from J, leaving 11 bases between. The germline V gene has CDR1 SGHRS and CDR2 YFSETQ. The CDR3 consists of 13 residues. This chain's CDR3 is CASSTDVIYGYTF. In DNA form, the CDR3 reads TGCGCCAGCAGCACGGACGTGATCTATGGCTACACCTTC.

J is TRBJ1-5 and V is TRBV19; weak D call: TRBD1 (5 bases). There are 13 residues in the CDR3. V lost 5 bases, J lost 5 bases, and 10 bases lay in between. In germline, CDR1 is LNHDA, CDR2 SQIVND (reference sequence). Here the CDR3 reads CASSWLGDQPQHF. Written as DNA, the CDR3 is TGTGCCAGTAGTTGGTTGGGGGATCAGCCCCAGCATTTT.

This clonotype was counted only a few times. CDR3 in DNA: TGTGCCAGCAGCTTAGATATGGGTGCTACGCAGTATTTT. It codes for CASSLDMGATQYF. The chain uses TRBV7-7 and TRBJ2-3, with D hard to call. Germline loops: CDR1 SSHAT, CDR2 FNYEAQ (reference sequence). The CDR3 has 13 residues. Trimming left V 1 base short and J 8 bases short, with 10 bases between.

The chain joins TRBV20-1 to TRBJ1-1; the D gene is possibly TRBD1 (5 bases). V dropped 6 bases and J dropped 4 bases, with 18 bases sitting between them. The CDR3 length is 14 residues. Germline V lookup: CDR1 DFQATT, CDR2 SNEGSKA (reference sequence). DNA of the CDR3: TGCAGTGCAGCCGTTATGGGGGTTGTCACTGAAGCTTTCTTT. It encodes CSAAVMGVVTEAFF.

This CDR3 reads CASSYANDATQYF. For the CDR3, the DNA is TGTGCCAGCAGTTACGCCAACGACGCGACCCAGTACTTC. V is TRBV6-6 and J is TRBJ2-5, with D unresolved. Trimming shortened V by 2 bases and J by 7 bases, and 11 bases separated the two germline ends. The CDR3 is made up of 13 amino acids. CDR1 and CDR2 (germline): MNHNY, SVGAGI (reference sequence).

This clonotype was seen only a few times. This chain links TRBV12-3 or TRBV12-4 with TRBJ2-1; D gene ambiguous. V lost 5 bases and J 7 bases, leaving 6 bases between the germline ends. This CDR3 comprises 11 residues. The CDR3 protein is CASSPWNEQFF. CDR3 bases: TGTGCCAGCAGTCCCTGGAATGAGCAGTTCTTC.

This rearrangement joins TRBV12-3 or TRBV12-4 to TRBJ2-3; 8 bases line up with TRBD2. The length of the CDR3 is 16 residues. With 5 bases clipped from V and 0 bases from J, the junction kept 7 bases outside the gene matches. The CDR3 bases are TGTGCCAGCAGTGTCGAAGCGGGGGCTAGCACAGATACGCAGTATTTT. It translates to CASSVEAGASTDTQYF.

This clonotype showed up just a few times. The chain is built from TRBV20-1 and TRBJ2-4; a weak D match, TRBD2 (6 bases). There are 12 residues in the CDR3. Germline V gene lookup returns CDR1 DFQATT and CDR2 SNEGSKA (reference sequence). Trimming left V 5 bases short and J 9 bases short, with 14 bases between. The CDR3 is CSAWSSDGIQYF. In DNA form, the CDR3 reads TGCAGTGCTTGGTCTAGCGATGGCATTCAGTACTTC.

The V gene is TRBV7-9, the J gene TRBJ1-1; TRBD1 matches 9 bases. Germline V gives CDR1 SEHNR, CDR2 FQNEAQ (reference sequence). With V trimmed by 5 bases and J by 3 bases, 7 bases remained unmatched. CDR3 length: 15 amino acids. CDR3 loop: CASSANRGLDTEAFF. DNA of the CDR3: TGTGCCAGCAGCGCGAACAGGGGGCTGGACACTGAAGCTTTCTTT.

This clonotype occurred a few times. This chain connects TRBV10-3 to TRBJ2-3, with 8 bases aligning to TRBD2. CDR3 length equals 16 residues. The V and J ends lost 4 bases and 1 base, in that order; junction bases with no gene match: 7. Germline V gives CDR1 ENHRY, CDR2 SYGVKD. In nucleotides, the CDR3 is TGTGCCATCAGTGGCGCGGGAGGAGGAGGCACAGATACGCAGTATTTT. Translated: CAISGAGGGGTDTQYF.

The CDR3 loop is CASIEGTEAFF. The CDR3, as DNA: TGTGCCAGCATCGAGGGGACTGAAGCTTTCTTT. This chain links TRBV6-2 or TRBV6-3 with TRBJ1-1; D perhaps matches TRBD1 (5 bases). This CDR3 region has 11 residues. Germline loops: CDR1 MNHEY, CDR2 SVGEGT. Trimming removed 7 bases from V and 5 bases from J, with 8 bases in between.

Concerning this clonotype: This may arise from a read error, as a much more abundant clone is one base away. The chain links TRBV29-1 to TRBJ1-2; no definite D call. Germline CDR1 SQVTM, CDR2 ANQGSEA. The CDR3 consists of 11 residues. The DNA for the CDR3 is TGCACCGCGATCGGGGTCCATGGCTACACCTTC. Protein sequence: CTAIGVHGYTF.

This clonotype was counted only a few times. V and J are TRBV9 and TRBJ1-2; D possibly corresponds to TRBD1 (5 bases). CDR3 length: 13 amino acids. Deletions cut 3 bases from V and 8 bases from J, with 14 bases between. CDR1 and CDR2 (germline): SGDLS, YYNGEE. For the CDR3, the DNA is TGTGCCAGCAGCGGATGGGGACTGGAAGGCTACACCTTC. Translating gives CASSGWGLEGYTF.

This chain connects TRBV6-1 to TRBJ1-5; D ambiguous. This CDR3 has 14 amino acids. Germline-derived CDR1 and CDR2 are MNHNS and SASEGT. The ends were cut back, 3 bases at V and 4 bases at J, with 10 bases in the middle. This chain's CDR3 is CASSDGQKNQPQHF. Here the CDR3 DNA reads TGTGCCAGCAGTGATGGTCAGAAAAATCAGCCCCAGCATTTT.

This clonotype was counted at least ten times. The chain employs TRBV10-3 and TRBJ2-1, with 8 bases lining up with TRBD1. V trimming: 10 bases; J trimming: 3 bases; junction bases outside the gene matches: 8. There are 14 residues in the CDR3. Germline values: CDR1 ENHRY, CDR2 SYGVKD. CDR3 nucleotides: TGTGCCAGCGATGGACAGGGCGGCTACAATGAGCAGTTCTTC. It translates to CASDGQGGYNEQFF.

V and J are TRBV30 and TRBJ1-1; D unclear. V lost 4 bases, J lost 1 base, and 10 bases lay in between. Germline V gene data show CDR1 as GTSNPN and CDR2 as SVGIG (reference sequence). This CDR3 is 13 amino acids long. CDR3 nucleotide sequence: TGTGCCTGGAAAACACATAAGAACACTGAAGCTTTCTTT. It is translated as CAWKTHKNTEAFF.

The table lists this clonotype with a few counts. The chain combines TRBV12-3 or TRBV12-4 with TRBJ2-5, with 9 positions matching TRBD2. The CDR3 has 14 residues. Trimming at V came to 3 bases and at J to 5 bases, leaving 4 bases not matched to a gene. The CDR3 loop is CASSFASGVETQYF. The CDR3, as DNA: TGTGCCAGCAGTTTCGCTAGCGGGGTGGAGACCCAGTACTTC.

As concerns this clonotype: A read error may account for a junction end that differs from germline. The chain has TRBV7-2 and TRBJ1-2; no reliable D call. Germline loops: CDR1 SGHTA, CDR2 FQGNSA. The CDR3 has 15 amino acids. CDR3 sequence reads: CAGSLVSPADYDYTF. The CDR3 nucleotides read TGTGCCGGCAGCTTAGTAAGTCCAGCGGACTATGACTACACCTTC.

This clonotype was counted between two and nine times. The rearrangement links TRBV5-6 to TRBJ2-5; 12 bases map to TRBD1. Germline V gene data show CDR1 as SGHDT and CDR2 as YYEEEE. V shed 3 bases and J 2 bases; nucleotides not matched to a gene: 2. This CDR3 contains 15 residues. CDR3 amino acids: CASSSGQGAQETQYF. In nucleotides, the CDR3 is TGTGCCAGCAGCTCGGGACAGGGGGCTCAAGAGACCCAGTACTTC.

This clonotype was seen a handful of times. J is TRBJ2-7 and V is TRBV20-1; D might be TRBD2 (6 bases). The CDR3 runs 15 residues. The germline gives CDR1 DFQATT, CDR2 SNEGSKA (reference sequence). Trimming pared 1 base from V and 6 bases from J, leaving 19 bases between. CDR3 bases: TGCAGTGCTAGAGTAAAGACACTAGCTATCGCCGAGCAGTACTTC. Protein sequence: CSARVKTLAIAEQYF.

The chain employs TRBV5-1 and TRBJ2-5; D is ambiguous. Germline V gene data show CDR1 as SGHRS and CDR2 as YFSETQ. Trimming removed 4 bases from V and 13 bases from J, with 8 bases in between. The CDR3 sequence is 9 residues long. The CDR3 protein is CASSPPGYF. DNA of the CDR3: TGCGCCAGCAGCCCCCCTGGGTACTTC.

On this clonotype itself: A single base separates this from a much larger clone, so it may be a read error. This sequence joins TRBV20-1 and TRBJ2-5, with 9 bases that match TRBD2. The length of the CDR3 is 15 residues. CDR1 DFQATT and CDR2 SNEGSKA come from the germline V gene (reference sequence). With 6 bases clipped from V and 4 bases from J, the junction kept 12 bases outside the gene matches. Written as DNA, the CDR3 is TGCAGTGCCAAGCGTACTGGCGGGAGGGGAGAGACCCAGTACTTC. Its protein product is CSAKRTGGRGETQYF.